This TCR beta chain is drawn from a study of T cells in Graves' hyperthyroidism and ophthalmopathy. Regarding the study as a whole: Clonotypes that were expanded in thyroid above 0.001 mostly appeared in blood too. The model anticipated ophthalmopathy a median about 6.5 months pre-onset.

The diagnostic basis comprised clinical symptoms, serum thyroxine and TRAb, thyroid ultrasound and orbital computed tomography. This clonotype was seen a single time. Antigen: not known. One end of the junction fails to match germline, which may point to a read error. The CDR3 loop spans 14 amino acids. Germline CDR1 and CDR2: LNHDA and SQIVND (reference sequence). Researchers took RNA transcripts and amplified the TCR beta CDR3 regions from them. When the TCR CDR3 underwent first-round RT-PCR, the HTBI primer set was used. TCRdb re-derived calls from the multiplex PCR reads in MiXCR, one entry per CDR3 protein. The sample yields 650,000 to 800,000 distinct CDR3 sequences, about 45% seen once.

The TCR comes from an adult man with Graves' disease, either hyperthyroidism or ophthalmopathy (not recorded which). This chain links TRBV19 with TRBJ1-5; TRBD1 aligns across 8 bases. Sequenced sample: peripheral blood or thyroid tissue (not recorded which). The CDR3 DNA sequence: TGTGCCAGTAGCACGGACAGGGAAGGGCAGCCCCATCATTTT. Translation gives CASSTDREGQPHHF.